Each of the 12 T cell receptor beta chains below was sequenced from the same sample in a study of T cell repertoires in cytomegalovirus infection. These receptors have no identified antigens. TCRdb ran MiXCR on the reads and lists one entry per CDR3 protein. This table has about 310,000 distinct CDR3 sequences, roughly 25% appearing once. The specimen was cultured PBMCs, collected from culture after CMV antigen stimulation. These receptors came from a human donor in good health (CMV status not recorded). Some clones in this sample may be carry-over from other donors' samples.

The table lists this clonotype with a few counts. This chain connects TRBV2 to TRBJ2-1, with 12 bases fitting TRBD2. Germline CDR1 SNHLY, CDR2 FYNNEI. The CDR3 covers 14 residues. With V trimmed by 7 bases and J by 6 bases, 4 bases remained unmatched. For the CDR3, the DNA is TGTGCCAGCATCCTAGCGGGAGGGCTCAATGAGCAGTTCTTC. It is translated as CASILAGGLNEQFF.

The rearrangement joins TRBV27 to TRBJ2-7; 10 positions match TRBD2. Germline V CDR1 and CDR2: MNHEY, SMNVEV (reference sequence). The V segment lost 7 bases and the J segment 0 bases; nucleotides outside the gene matches: 3. CDR3 length equals 14 residues. CDR3 amino acids: CASKLAGSSYEQYV. The CDR3 DNA follows: TGTGCCAGCAAACTAGCGGGGAGCTCCTACGAGCAGTACGTC.

This clonotype was observed at least ten times. V is TRBV7-9 and J is TRBJ1-3, with 7 bases fitting TRBD1. This CDR3 comprises 15 residues. Unmatched junction bases numbered 4, after V lost 5 bases and J lost 0 bases. In germline, CDR1 is SEHNR, CDR2 FQNEAQ (reference sequence). The CDR3 DNA reads as TGTGCCAGCAGCCCTGGGACAGACTCTGGAAACACCATATATTTT. Its protein product is CASSPGTDSGNTIYF.

This clonotype was picked up a small number of times. The chain employs TRBV12-3 or TRBV12-4 and TRBJ2-1, with 16 bases that match TRBD2. V lost 1 base to trimming and J lost 2 bases; unmatched junction nucleotides: 5. CDR3 length equals 19 residues. In DNA, the CDR3 is TGTGCCAGCAGTTTAGTGGGGACTAGCGGGAGGGCCACCTACAATGAGCAGTTCTTC. It encodes CASSLVGTSGRATYNEQFF.

This clonotype was detected a few times. The J gene is TRBJ1-2, the V gene TRBV5-8; 9 bases are shared with TRBD1. CDR1 is SGHTS, CDR2 YDEGEE, per germline. J was trimmed by 0 bases and V by 4 bases; bases with no gene match: 4. The CDR3 contains 15 residues. The CDR3: CASSPRQGANYGYTF. The CDR3 coding sequence is TGTGCCAGCAGCCCCCGACAGGGGGCTAACTATGGCTACACCTTC.

The V and J genes are TRBV5-4 and TRBJ2-1; 8 bases fit TRBD1. Trimming removed 4 bases from V and 3 bases from J; junction bases left unmatched: 6. This CDR3 is built from 15 residues. The V gene's germline CDR1 is SGHNT and CDR2 YYREEE (reference sequence). The CDR3, as DNA: TGTGCCAGCAGCGGGGGACAGGTAAGCTACAATGAGCAGTTCTTC. Amino acid sequence: CASSGGQVSYNEQFF. Supplemented by reference TRBV5-4 and TRBJ2-1, the full variable domain reads ETGVTQSPTHLIKTRGQQVTLRCSSQSGHNTVSWYQQALGQGPQFIFQYYREEENGRGNFPPRFSGLQFPNYSSELNVNALELDDSALYLCASSGGQVSYNEQFFGPGTRLTVL.

This clonotype was seen more than once but under ten times. The gene calls are TRBV27 and TRBJ1-1; 7 bases are a match to TRBD1. J gave up 4 bases and V 6 bases, and 5 bases lay outside the gene matches. The germline V gene has CDR1 MNHEY and CDR2 SMNVEV (reference sequence). The CDR3 is 13 residues long. CDR3 in amino acids: CASSRTGVTEAFF. CDR3 coding DNA: TGTGCCAGCAGCCGGACAGGAGTCACTGAAGCTTTCTTT.

At least ten counts were recorded for this clonotype. The chain employs TRBV6-1 and TRBJ2-7, with a weak D call TRBD2 (5 bases). V lost 3 bases, J lost 3 bases, and 12 bases lay in between. The length of the CDR3 is 14 residues. Germline values: CDR1 MNHNS, CDR2 SASEGT. The CDR3 coding sequence is TGTGCCAGCAGTGATCCGGGATACAACTACGAGCAGTACGTC. Protein: CASSDPGYNYEQYV.

The V and J genes are TRBV11-2 and TRBJ2-1; 7 bases map to TRBD2. Trimming took 0 bases from V and 4 from J; bases not matched to a gene: 6. Germline CDR1 and CDR2: SGHAT and FQNNGV. The CDR3 has 16 amino acids. The CDR3 protein is CASSLDGGGSYNEQFF. The CDR3 nucleotides are TGTGCCAGCAGCTTAGATGGGGGGGGAAGTTACAATGAGCAGTTCTTC.

This clonotype was seen many times. The J gene is TRBJ2-5, the V gene TRBV28; 11 bases line up with TRBD2. Unmatched junction bases numbered 8, after V lost 3 bases and J lost 2 bases. Germline V gene lookup returns CDR1 MDHEN and CDR2 SYDVKM. This CDR3 spans 17 amino acids. The CDR3 sequence: CASSLWLAGGLQETQYF. CDR3 bases: TGTGCCAGCAGTTTGTGGCTAGCGGGAGGATTACAAGAGACCCAGTACTTC. Filled out from reference TRBV28 and TRBJ2-5, the complete variable domain reads DVKVTQSSRYLVKRTGEKVFLECVQDMDHENMFWYRQDPGLGLRLIYFSYDVKMKEKGDIPEGYSVSREKKERFSLILESASTNQTSMYLCASSLWLAGGLQETQYFGPGTRLLVL.

This clonotype was observed a handful of times. The rearrangement uses TRBV12-3 or TRBV12-4 and TRBJ2-1; 10 bases align to TRBD2. The CDR3 is 15 residues long. V was clipped by 5 bases and J by 4 bases; unmatched bases: 5. The CDR3 region is CASSPRTSGYNEQFF. The CDR3 nucleotides are TGTGCCAGCAGTCCCCGGACTAGCGGTTACAATGAGCAGTTCTTC.

This clonotype was counted ten times or more. The chain has TRBV10-3 and TRBJ1-5; D gene unclear. Deletions cut 4 bases from V and 6 bases from J, with 13 bases between. The V gene's germline CDR1 is ENHRY and CDR2 SYGVKD. This CDR3 spans 14 amino acids. The CDR3 coding sequence is TGTGCCATCAGTGGTGACACGGTACGTCAGCCCCAGCATTTT. Translated, it gives CAISGDTVRQPQHF.